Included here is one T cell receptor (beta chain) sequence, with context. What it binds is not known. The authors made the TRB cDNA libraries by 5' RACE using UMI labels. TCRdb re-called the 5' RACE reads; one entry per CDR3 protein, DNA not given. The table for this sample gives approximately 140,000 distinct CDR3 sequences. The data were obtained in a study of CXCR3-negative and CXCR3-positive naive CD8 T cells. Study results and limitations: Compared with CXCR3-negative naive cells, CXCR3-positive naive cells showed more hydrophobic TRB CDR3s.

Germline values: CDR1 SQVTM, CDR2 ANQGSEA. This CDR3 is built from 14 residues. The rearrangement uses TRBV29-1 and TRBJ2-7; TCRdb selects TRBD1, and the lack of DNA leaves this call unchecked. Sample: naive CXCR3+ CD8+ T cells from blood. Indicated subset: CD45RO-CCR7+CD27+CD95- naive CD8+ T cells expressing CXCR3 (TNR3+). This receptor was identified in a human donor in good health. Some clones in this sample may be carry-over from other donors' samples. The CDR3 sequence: CSAKTYRGTYEQYF.